This TCR beta chain came from a study of cytomegalovirus exposure and HLA in healthy donors. Whole-study findings and limits: When a later analysis was performed, an Asian-associated ancestry cluster reportedly had fewer N-insertions than the approximately 690-donor mean. In an earlier analysis, productive rearrangement rates for most beta V segments clustered near 87% or 30%.

Amplification used 60 Vbeta primers and 13 Jbeta primers. TCRdb's copy holds only in-frame clones and misses some; the assay was immunoSEQ multiplex PCR. Among more than 95,000 clones listed, 9.5% to 13% were seen once. About this clone: Its specificity is not known.

The CDR3 contains 14 residues. Germline CDR1 and CDR2: MNHNS and SASEGT. Trimming left V 1 base short and J 2 bases short, with 8 bases between. The rearrangement uses TRBV6-1 and TRBJ2-5; D unclear. The sample consisted of PBMCs. The TCR was taken from a middle-aged man in good health and CMV-seropositive. CDR3: CASSEEPRQETQYF. The CDR3, as DNA: TGTGCCAGCAGTGAAGAACCTAGACAAGAGACCCAGTACTTC.